These 27 T cell receptor beta chains were all obtained from the same sample, sequenced in a study of monozygotic twins with cystic fibrosis. This table comes from immunoSEQ multiplex PCR, and its TCRdb copy is limited to in-frame clones, with some not included. This table holds about 29,000 clones, 70% to 90% found once. Sequencing used blood. The receptor set was obtained from a girl aged 2 to 9 with cystic fibrosis.

This clone occurred a few times. The gene calls are TRBV13 and TRBJ1-6; no clear D gene. The germline V gene encodes CDR1 PRHDT and CDR2 FYEKMQ (reference sequence). V shed 0 bases and J shed 3 bases, with 6 bases lying between them. This CDR3 has 15 residues. This CDR3 is CASSLGTNYNSPLHF. Here the CDR3 DNA reads TGTGCCAGCAGCTTAGGCACAAACTATAATTCACCCCTCCACTTT.

The gene calls are TRBV19 and TRBJ2-7; 8 nucleotides match TRBD2. This CDR3 region has 13 residues. The junction had 6 bases not matched to a gene; V was cut back by 8 bases and J by 3 bases. CDR1 LNHDA and CDR2 SQIVND come from the germline V gene (reference sequence). The chain's CDR3 is CASAASGSYEQYF. CDR3 coding DNA: TGTGCCAGTGCAGCAAGCGGGAGCTACGAGCAGTACTTC.

As regards this clone: The junction shows a germline mismatch at one end, possibly a read error. The chain is built from TRBV5-8 and TRBJ2-1; D is ambiguous. From germline, CDR1 is SGHTS and CDR2 YDEGEE. The CDR3 consists of 15 residues. The CDR3 bases are TGTGCCAGCAGCTTGGGGTACGCCTCCCACAATGAGCAGTTCTTC. Translated: CASSLGYASHNEQFF. Full variable domain (remainder filled in from reference TRBV5-8 and TRBJ2-1): EAGVTQSPTHLIKTRGQQATLRCSPISGHTSVYWYQQALGLGLQFLLWYDEGEERNRGNFPPRFSGRQFPNYSSELNVNALELEDSALYLCASSLGYASHNEQFFGPGTRLTVL.

This clone has a single count. The chain recombines TRBV5-1 with TRBJ1-4; the D is unclear. V was cut by 0 bases and J by 5 bases, with 17 bases left in between. CDR1 and CDR2 from the germline V gene are SGHRS and YFSETQ. CDR3 length: 17 residues. Written as DNA, the CDR3 is TGCGCCAGCAGCTTGGATGGTCTCAACACTTACAATGAAAAACTGTTTTTT. This gives the protein CASSLDGLNTYNEKLFF. Combining the CDR3 with reference TRBV5-1 and TRBJ1-4 gives the whole variable domain KAGVTQTPRYLIKTRGQQVTLSCSPISGHRSVSWYQQTPGQGLQFLFEYFSETQRNKGNFPGRFSGRQFSNSRSEMNVSTLELGDSALYLCASSLDGLNTYNEKLFFGSGTQLSVL.

The chain combines TRBV19 with TRBJ1-2, with TRBD1 matching 8 bases. With V trimmed by 4 bases and J by 8 bases, 3 bases remained unmatched. This CDR3 is built from 12 residues. CDR1 and CDR2 (germline): LNHDA, SQIVND (reference sequence). The CDR3 nucleotides are TGTGCCAGTAGTACCCGGACAGGGGGCTACACCTTC. Translating it yields CASSTRTGGYTF.

V gene TRBV7-8 combines with J gene TRBJ2-6, with TRBD1 identical over 9 bases. The germline gives CDR1 SGHVS, CDR2 FQNEAQ. The V gene end was trimmed by 5 bases and the J gene end by 11 bases; junction bases not matched to a gene: 7. The CDR3 has 14 residues. Written as DNA, the CDR3 is TGTGCCAGCAGCGTCGCCGGACAGGGGCACGTCCTGACTTTC. This codes for CASSVAGQGHVLTF. Full variable domain (rest looked up from reference TRBV7-8 and TRBJ2-6): GAGVSQSPRYKVAKRGQDVALRCDPISGHVSLFWYQQALGQGPEFLTYFQNEAQLDKSGLPSDRFFAERPEGSVSTLKIQRTQQEDSAVYLCASSVAGQGHVLTFGAGSRLTVL.

This chain links TRBV5-1 with TRBJ2-3; TRBD1 matches 10 bases. The CDR3 covers 15 residues. The germline gives CDR1 SGHRS, CDR2 YFSETQ. Trimming took 4 bases from V and 4 from J; bases not matched to a gene: 6. The CDR3 DNA is TGCGCCAGCAGCCTAACCGGGACAGGGGCAGATACGCAGTATTTT. It translates to CASSLTGTGADTQYF.

The chain recombines TRBV6-5 with TRBJ1-2, with a weak D call TRBD1 (6 bases). V lost 0 bases and J 4 bases, leaving 15 bases between the germline ends. CDR3 length: 16 residues. The germline CDR1 and CDR2 sequences are MNHEY and SVGAGI. The chain's CDR3 is CASSYSQGLATYGYTF. The CDR3 nucleotides are TGTGCCAGCAGTTACTCCCAGGGGCTGGCTACCTATGGCTACACCTTC.

The chain joins TRBV11-2 to TRBJ1-2, with D perhaps matching TRBD1 (6 bases). The germline CDR1 and CDR2 sequences are SGHAT and FQNNGV. V was clipped by 0 bases and J by 8 bases, with 13 bases between them. The CDR3 sequence is 14 residues long. CDR3 nucleotides: TGTGCCAGCAGCTTAGAGAACCCCAGGGGCGGCTACACCTTC. Its translation is CASSLENPRGGYTF.

The rearrangement joins TRBV7-2 to TRBJ1-2; D is unclear. Germline V CDR1 and CDR2: SGHTA, FQGNSA. The CDR3 is made up of 15 amino acids. V was pared by 1 base and J by 0 bases, with 9 bases between. CDR3 sequence: CASSLDVRTNYGYTF. The CDR3 DNA sequence: TGTGCCAGCAGCTTAGATGTTCGGACTAACTATGGCTACACCTTC.

This chain connects TRBV6-5 to TRBJ1-2, with 7 positions matching TRBD1. V lost 6 bases, J lost 4 bases, and 2 bases stayed unmatched. Per germline, CDR1 MNHEY and CDR2 SVGAGI. The CDR3 has 12 residues. This CDR3 is CASSGTAYGYTF. DNA for the CDR3: TGTGCCAGCAGCGGGACAGCCTATGGCTACACCTTC.

The chain links TRBV7-9 to TRBJ1-1; the D is unclear. The length of the CDR3 is 14 residues. Trimming took 5 bases from V and 1 from J, leaving 11 bases between them. The germline V gene encodes CDR1 SEHNR and CDR2 FQNEAQ (reference sequence). The CDR3 is CASSRISQNTEAFF. CDR3 DNA sequence: TGTGCCAGCAGCCGAATTTCTCAGAACACTGAAGCTTTCTTT. The full variable domain, with the rest looked up from reference TRBV7-9 and TRBJ1-1, is DTGVSQNPRHKITKRGQNVTFRCDPISEHNRLYWYRQTLGQGPEFLTYFQNEAQLEKSRLLSDRFSAERPKGSFSTLEIQRTEQGDSAMYLCASSRISQNTEAFFGQGTRLTVV.

This sequence joins TRBV6-5 and TRBJ2-5, with D uncertain. Between the trimmed V and J ends, which lost 0 bases and 3 bases, there was a span of 2 bases. Germline lookup yields CDR1 MNHEY and CDR2 SVGAGI. The CDR3 consists of 12 residues. The DNA for the CDR3 is TGTGCCAGCAGTTACTCCAAAGAGACCCAGTACTTC. This encodes CASSYSKETQYF.

V gene TRBV6-1 combines with J gene TRBJ2-5; 7 bases line up with TRBD2. Germline CDR1 is MNHNS and CDR2 is SASEGT. The CDR3 spans 14 residues. Trimming took 1 base from V and 4 from J; bases not matched to a gene: 3. The CDR3 DNA is TGTGCCAGCAGTGAAGGGGCGGGAGTAGAGACCCAGTACTTC. Translated, it gives CASSEGAGVETQYF.

The chain has TRBV10-3 and TRBJ1-2, with 10 positions matching TRBD1. The CDR3 length is 15 residues. The germline V gene has CDR1 ENHRY and CDR2 SYGVKD. V was clipped by 1 base and J by 6 bases; unmatched bases: 5. The CDR3 sequence: CAISELPGTGDGYTF. In DNA, the CDR3 is TGTGCCATCAGTGAGTTGCCCGGGACAGGGGATGGCTACACCTTC.

This clone turned up a few times. V usage is TRBV15 and J usage is TRBJ1-5, with 7 bases that match TRBD1. Germline lookup yields CDR1 LNHNV and CDR2 YYDKDF (reference sequence). The V and J ends lost 8 bases and 5 bases, in that order; junction bases with no gene match: 6. This CDR3 is 13 amino acids long. The CDR3 loop reads CATSTGRYQPQHF. CDR3 DNA sequence: TGTGCCACCTCGACAGGGAGATATCAGCCCCAGCATTTT.

As DNA, the CDR3 is TGTGCCAGCAGCCAGGACTCACACCCTTCCTACGAGCAGTACTTC. As protein: CASSQDSHPSYEQYF. V and J are TRBV4-2 and TRBJ2-7; D possibly corresponds to TRBD2 (5 bases). The ends were cut back, 3 bases at V and 1 base at J, with 13 bases in the middle. Germline CDR1 is LGHNA and CDR2 is YNFKEQ. The CDR3 spans 15 residues.

This rearrangement joins TRBV5-1 to TRBJ1-1; D not resolved. This CDR3 spans 13 amino acids. V lost 8 bases and J lost 1, with 12 bases in between. Germline V CDR1 and CDR2: SGHRS, YFSETQ. CDR3 bases: TGCGCCAGTTCTACCTCGTCGAACACTGAAGCTTTCTTT. Its translation: CASSTSSNTEAFF.

This chain connects TRBV16 to TRBJ2-1, with D hard to call. V was shortened by 2 bases and J by 7 bases, with 9 bases between the two germline ends. CDR3 length: 13 residues. Germline V gives CDR1 KGHSY, CDR2 FQNENV. In DNA form, the CDR3 reads TGTGCCAGCAGCCAAAACCTCTTAAATGAGCAGTTCTTC. Translation gives CASSQNLLNEQFF.

V is TRBV28 and J is TRBJ2-7, with D tentatively TRBD1 (7 bases). Germline CDR1 is MDHEN and CDR2 is SYDVKM. V was cut by 5 bases and J by 2 bases, with 25 bases left in between. This CDR3 comprises 18 residues. This CDR3 is CASSPNPILAGGTYEQYF. CDR3 in DNA: TGTGCCAGCAGTCCTAATCCCATCCTTGCAGGGGGGACCTACGAGCAGTACTTC.

The DNA of the CDR3 is TGTGCCAGCAGCCCACGGCCAGGGGAGCTGGATTCACCCCTCCACTTT. This codes for CASSPRPGELDSPLHF. V usage is TRBV4-2 and J usage is TRBJ1-6, with a weak D call TRBD1 (6 bases). Germline CDR1 LGHNA, CDR2 YNFKEQ. The germline V and J ends were trimmed by 4 bases and 8 bases, with 18 bases remaining between them. CDR3 length: 16 residues.

This chain uses TRBV6-5 with TRBJ2-7, with D possibly TRBD1 on 6 matching bases. V was trimmed by 6 bases and J by 2 bases, leaving 17 bases between them. Germline CDR1 reads MNHEY; CDR2 reads SVGAGI. This CDR3 is 15 amino acids long. The CDR3 region has the DNA TGTGCCAGCAGCCAGGACAGCACCTGGACCTACGAGCAGTACTTC. Protein sequence: CASSQDSTWTYEQYF.

This rearrangement joins TRBV5-6 to TRBJ2-1; 7 bases fit TRBD2. Germline CDR1 SGHDT, CDR2 YYEEEE. The CDR3 length is 15 residues. V trimming: 0 bases; J trimming: 4 bases; junction bases outside the gene matches: 4. Here the CDR3 DNA reads TGTGCCAGCAGCTTGGTGGCTAGCGGATACAATGAGCAGTTCTTC. Amino acid sequence: CASSLVASGYNEQFF.

The chain joins TRBV5-4 to TRBJ2-1; 7 bases are shared with TRBD2. CDR3 size: 15 residues. The ends lost 4 bases at V and 5 bases at J; junction bases unmatched: 9. CDR1 and CDR2 (germline): SGHNT, YYREEE (reference sequence). The CDR3 bases are TGTGCCAGCAGCCCGGGAGGCCAGGGACACAATGAGCAGTTCTTC. Residues: CASSPGGQGHNEQFF.

The V gene is TRBV5-4, the J gene TRBJ2-7; a possible D gene is TRBD1 (5 bases). The CDR3 sequence is 13 residues long. The V end was cut by 4 bases, the J end by 1 base, with 9 bases between. CDR1 is SGHNT and CDR2 is YYREEE in the germline V gene (reference sequence). In DNA, the CDR3 is TGTGCCAGCAGCAAACAGGTTTCCTACGAGCAGTACTTC. Protein: CASSKQVSYEQYF.

The V call is TRBV5-4, the J call TRBJ2-1; the match to TRBD2 covers 10 bases. The CDR3 has 17 residues. CDR1 and CDR2 (germline): SGHNT, YYREEE (reference sequence). The ends lost 4 bases at V and 8 bases at J; junction bases unmatched: 15. Written as DNA, the CDR3 is TGTGCCAGCAGCCTAGGGCTAGCGGGAGCCCGGGTCCATGAGCAGTTCTTC. Its protein product is CASSLGLAGARVHEQFF.

This chain joins TRBV5-1 and TRBJ2-3; no reliable D call. The CDR3 totals 13 residues. Germline V lookup: CDR1 SGHRS, CDR2 YFSETQ. Trimming stripped 7 bases from V and 2 bases from J, with 11 bases between. The CDR3 region has the DNA TGCGCCAGCGGGGATGGGTCCACAGATACGCAGTATTTT. Amino acid sequence: CASGDGSTDTQYF.